Each of the 24 T cell receptor beta chains below was sequenced from the same sample in a study of cytomegalovirus exposure and HLA in healthy donors. 13 Jbeta primers and 60 Vbeta primers were used for the PCR. The repertoire was sequenced with immunoSEQ multiplex PCR; TCRdb's copy has only in-frame clones and lacks some. The sample is made up of fewer than 60,000 clones, and the top ten hold 12% of it. Sequences were obtained from PBMCs. The source is a woman in her 30s in good health and CMV-seropositive.

The rearrangement joins TRBV18 to TRBJ1-2; 8 nucleotides agree with TRBD1. The V gene end was trimmed by 3 bases and the J gene end by 6 bases; junction bases not matched to a gene: 9. The germline V gene encodes CDR1 KGHSH and CDR2 LQKENI. The CDR3 runs to 15 residues. CDR3 amino acids: CASSPDRGNIDGYTF. Written as DNA, the CDR3 is TGTGCCAGCTCACCCGACAGGGGAAACATCGATGGCTACACCTTC.

The gene calls are TRBV27 and TRBJ1-1; D call uncertain. The CDR3 runs to 15 residues. The V end lost 5 bases, the J end lost 5 bases, and 18 bases lay between the germline ends. Germline V lookup: CDR1 MNHEY, CDR2 SMNVEV (reference sequence). CDR3 residues: CASSPLVFSSTEAFF. In nucleotides, the CDR3 is TGTGCCAGCAGTCCCTTGGTGTTCTCGAGTACTGAAGCTTTCTTT.

The rearrangement joins TRBV6-1 to TRBJ1-5; D gene uncertain. This CDR3 region has 14 residues. The germline CDR1 and CDR2 sequences are MNHNS and SASEGT. Trimming took off 0 bases at V and 5 bases at J, with 8 bases between the two ends. CDR3 amino acids: CASSEARADQPQHF. In DNA, the CDR3 is TGTGCCAGCAGTGAAGCGCGGGCGGATCAGCCCCAGCATTTT.

The chain recombines TRBV7-2 with TRBJ2-7; 7 positions agree with TRBD1. CDR1 SGHTA and CDR2 FQGNSA come from the germline V gene. Trimming removed 6 bases from V and 3 bases from J; junction bases left unmatched: 14. The CDR3 is 16 residues long. This CDR3 reads CASRAPPLQGIYEQYF. DNA of the CDR3: TGTGCCAGCAGGGCACCACCTTTACAGGGGATCTACGAGCAGTACTTC.

The CDR3 loop reads CASRAAPVNYGYTF. The CDR3 DNA reads TGTGCCAGCCGCGCGGCACCGGTTAACTATGGCTACACCTTC. The chain carries TRBV13 and TRBJ1-2, with D uncertain. The CDR3 contains 14 residues. CDR1 PRHDT and CDR2 FYEKMQ come from the germline V gene (reference sequence). Deletions cut 8 bases from V and 1 base from J, with 14 bases between.

The chain recombines TRBV18 with TRBJ2-7, with D tentatively TRBD2 (5 bases). This CDR3 is built from 14 residues. The ends were cut back, 2 bases at V and 0 bases at J, with 8 bases in the middle. Germline assignment: CDR1 KGHSH and CDR2 LQKENI. CDR3 sequence: CASSPERVSYEQYF. The CDR3 DNA reads TGTGCCAGCTCACCAGAGAGGGTCTCCTACGAGCAGTACTTC. The complete variable domain, with remaining parts taken from reference TRBV18 and TRBJ2-7, reads NAGVMQNPRHLVRRRGQEARLRCSPMKGHSHVYWYRQLPEEGLKFMVYLQKENIIDESGMPKERFSAEFPKEGPSILRIQQVVRGDSAAYFCASSPERVSYEQYFGPGTRLTVT.

This chain connects TRBV5-6 to TRBJ2-5, with 7 bases that match TRBD2. Losses at the gene ends were 4 bases for V and 5 bases for J; bases not matched to a gene: 11. There are 15 residues in the CDR3. Germline CDR1 is SGHDT and CDR2 is YYEEEE. CDR3 residues: CASSPGGPGWETQYF. The CDR3 region has the DNA TGTGCCAGCAGCCCGGGGGGACCAGGGTGGGAGACCCAGTACTTC.

This chain uses TRBV30 with TRBJ1-3; tentative D call: TRBD1 (5 bases). The CDR3 spans 13 residues. Trimming removed 0 bases at V and 8 bases at J, with 11 bases between. Germline values: CDR1 GTSNPN, CDR2 SVGIG (reference sequence). CDR3 in DNA: TGTGCCTGGAGTGTAAGCGGGGCGGACACCATATATTTT. Amino acid sequence: CAWSVSGADTIYF.

V usage is TRBV30 and J usage is TRBJ2-1; the match to TRBD2 covers 8 bases. Trimming took 3 bases from V and 5 from J; bases not matched to a gene: 3. The CDR3 totals 13 residues. Germline CDR1 reads GTSNPN; CDR2 reads SVGIG (reference sequence). The CDR3 sequence: CAWSGGADNEQFF. The CDR3 DNA follows: TGTGCCTGGAGCGGGGGGGCCGACAATGAGCAGTTCTTC.

The chain employs TRBV2 and TRBJ2-3; 8 nucleotides align to TRBD2. Looked up from germline, CDR1 is SNHLY and CDR2 is FYNNEI. Germline trimming cut 1 base from V and 6 bases from J; bases unmatched to any gene: 3. The CDR3 totals 14 residues. The CDR3 coding sequence is TGTGCCAGCAGTGAAGACGGCGGGGGGGATACGCAGTATTTT. Protein: CASSEDGGGDTQYF. The full variable domain, completed using reference TRBV2 and TRBJ2-3, is EPEVTQTPSHQVTQMGQEVILRCVPISNHLYFYWYRQILGQKVEFLVSFYNNEISEKSEIFDDQFSVERPDGSNFTLKIRSTKLEDSAMYFCASSEDGGGDTQYFGPGTRLTVL.

On this clone: The DNA is left out, because the CDR3 cannot be placed on it with certainty; the CDR3 is given as TCRdb lists it. This chain links TRBV5-1 with TRBJ2-7; TRBD2, the D gene given by the table, was not confirmed from the DNA. The CDR3 is 15 amino acids in total, end residues counted. Germline assignment: CDR1 SGHRS and CDR2 YFSETQ. This chain's CDR3 is CASSLTFGGVGEQYF.

This rearrangement joins TRBV18 to TRBJ2-5, with D unclear. Trimming shortened V by 1 base and J by 5 bases, and 5 bases separated the two germline ends. CDR1 KGHSH and CDR2 LQKENI come from the germline V gene. This CDR3 spans 12 amino acids. This CDR3 is CASSPLEETQYF. The DNA for the CDR3 is TGTGCCAGCTCACCACTTGAGGAGACCCAGTACTTC.

The CDR3 is CASSILRGEQFF. CDR3 DNA: TGTGCCAGTAGTATCCTGCGGGGTGAGCAGTTCTTC. V gene TRBV19 combines with J gene TRBJ2-1, with D perhaps TRBD2 (6 bases). CDR1 is LNHDA, CDR2 SQIVND, per germline (reference sequence). The CDR3 loop spans 12 amino acids. Trimming cost V 3 bases and J 9 bases, with 9 bases left between them. Drawing the rest from reference TRBV19 and TRBJ2-1, the complete variable domain is DGGITQSPKYLFRKEGQNVTLSCEQNLNHDAMYWYRQDPGQGLRLIYYSQIVNDFQKGDIAEGYSVSREKKESFPLTVTSAQKNPTAFYLCASSILRGEQFFGPGTRLTVL.

The rearrangement links TRBV5-7 to TRBJ1-2; 7 bases line up with TRBD1. TRBV5-7 is recorded as an ORF, its role being uncertain. Losses at the gene ends were 4 bases for V and 7 bases for J; bases not matched to a gene: 4. The length of the CDR3 is 12 residues. The CDR3 reads CASSQGVGGYTF. The DNA for the CDR3 is TGTGCCAGCAGCCAGGGGGTCGGTGGCTACACCTTC.

The chain links TRBV4-2 to TRBJ1-2, with 10 bases lining up with TRBD1. The J segment lost 7 bases and the V segment lost 4 bases, leaving 6 bases of the junction unmatched. CDR1 and CDR2 (germline): LGHNA, YNFKEQ. The CDR3 has 14 residues. This chain's CDR3 is CASSPGDRGRGYTF. The CDR3 DNA sequence: TGTGCCAGCAGCCCCGGGGACAGGGGCCGTGGCTACACCTTC.

About this clone: Other DNA sequences of this sample code for an identical CDR3. The chain couples TRBV6-1 to TRBJ2-3; TRBD2 is a possible D gene (5 bases). The CDR3 loop spans 16 amino acids. Germline loops: CDR1 MNHNS, CDR2 SASEGT. V gave up 2 bases and J gave up 1 base, with 13 bases separating them. The chain's CDR3 is CASSEMRALGTDTQYF. In nucleotides, the CDR3 is TGTGCCAGCAGTGAAATGAGGGCCCTAGGCACAGATACGCAGTATTTT.

The chain links TRBV6-1 to TRBJ2-1; maybe TRBD2 (6 bases). The CDR3 covers 13 residues. V was trimmed by 7 bases and J by 0 bases, leaving 7 bases between them. Germline V gene sequence: CDR1 MNHNS, CDR2 SASEGT. CDR3 nucleotide sequence: TGTGCCAGCATCGGGAGCTCCTACAATGAGCAGTTCTTC. Residues: CASIGSSYNEQFF.

This rearrangement joins TRBV5-6 to TRBJ1-2; D not resolved. Germline loops: CDR1 SGHDT, CDR2 YYEEEE. Trimming removed 0 bases from V and 3 bases from J, with 6 bases in between. The length of the CDR3 is 13 residues. CDR3 DNA: TGTGCCAGCAGCTTGGAACAGCACTATGGCTACACCTTC. Amino acid sequence: CASSLEQHYGYTF. Complete variable domain (other parts from reference TRBV5-6 and TRBJ1-2): DAGVTQSPTHLIKTRGQQVTLRCSPKSGHDTVSWYQQALGQGPQFIFQYYEEEERQRGNFPDRFSGHQFPNYSSELNVNALLLGDSALYLCASSLEQHYGYTFGSGTRLTVV.

The chain links TRBV6-5 to TRBJ2-7, with D perhaps TRBD2 (6 bases). The V gene lost 5 bases and the J gene lost 4 bases, with 12 bases spanning the gap. Germline lookup yields CDR1 MNHEY and CDR2 SVGAGI. The CDR3 contains 13 residues. The CDR3 DNA follows: TGTGCCAGCAGTCCGGGACTTAAATACGAGCAGTACTTC. This codes for CASSPGLKYEQYF.

The chain links TRBV19 to TRBJ1-5, with D possibly matching TRBD1 (6 bases). V gave up 11 bases and J gave up 4 bases, with 15 bases separating them. The CDR3 extends over 13 amino acids. Germline CDR1 LNHDA, CDR2 SQIVND (reference sequence). CDR3 sequence reads: CAGSRDKNQPQHF. The DNA of the CDR3 is TGTGCCGGATCCCGGGACAAAAATCAGCCCCAGCATTTT.

CDR3 residues: CASSSDRGHQPQHF. The CDR3 DNA reads TGTGCCAGCTCATCGGACAGGGGACATCAGCCCCAGCATTTT. J is TRBJ1-5 and V is TRBV18; TRBD1 matches 9 bases. The germline gives CDR1 KGHSH, CDR2 LQKENI. The CDR3 is 14 amino acids. V was clipped by 5 bases and J by 5 bases; unmatched bases: 4.

The genes are TRBV4-1 and TRBJ2-1, with TRBD2 matching 11 bases. The V gene's germline CDR1 is MGHRA and CDR2 YSYEKL. With V trimmed by 4 bases and J by 7 bases, 9 bases remained unmatched. This CDR3 has 16 residues. CDR3 sequence reads: CASSPNSGRDLNEQFF. In nucleotides, the CDR3 is TGCGCCAGCAGCCCCAATAGCGGGAGGGATTTGAATGAGCAGTTCTTC.

CDR3 bases: TGTGCCAGCAGCTCCGGGACAGTGAACACTGAAGCTTTCTTT. Translation gives CASSSGTVNTEAFF. The V and J genes are TRBV13 and TRBJ1-1; 7 bases map to TRBD1. This CDR3 is built from 14 residues. The V gene's germline CDR1 is PRHDT and CDR2 FYEKMQ (reference sequence). V shed 4 bases, J shed 0 bases, and the junction held 2 bases outside the gene matches.

This chain uses TRBV7-9 with TRBJ2-1, with 10 bases matching TRBD2. This CDR3 has 15 amino acids. Germline trimming cut 5 bases from V and 3 bases from J; bases unmatched to any gene: 4. CDR1 is SEHNR, CDR2 FQNEAQ, per germline (reference sequence). CDR3 region: CASSRGTSDYNEQFF. DNA of the CDR3: TGTGCCAGCAGCAGGGGGACTAGCGACTACAATGAGCAGTTCTTC.